These 2 T cell receptor beta chains originate from one sample sequenced in a study of blood T cell repertoires in COVID-19. Data came from immunoSEQ multiplex PCR; TCRdb stores just in-frame clones and leaves some out. The sample consists of roughly 200,000 clones, 65% to 85% of them appearing once. Sequenced sample: peripheral blood. These TCRs come from a man aged 35-49 years with active or convalescent COVID-19.

This chain joins TRBV7-8 and TRBJ2-7; 7 nucleotides line up with TRBD2. CDR3 length equals 15 residues. Germline V CDR1 and CDR2: SGHVS, FQNEAQ. V lost 1 base and J lost 3; bases outside the gene matches: 6. The CDR3 loop is CASSLGAGVDYEQYF. In DNA form, the CDR3 reads TGTGCCAGCAGCTTAGGGGCGGGAGTTGACTACGAGCAGTACTTC.

J is TRBJ2-3 and V is TRBV12-5, with 9 positions matching TRBD2. The CDR3 spans 14 residues. V shed 8 bases and J 2 bases; nucleotides not matched to a gene: 5. Per germline, CDR1 LGHNT and CDR2 FRNRAP. This CDR3 is CASNRGGATDTQYF. DNA for the CDR3: TGTGCTAGTAATCGCGGGGGGGCCACAGATACGCAGTATTTT.